This entry lists 22 T cell receptor beta chains sequenced from one sample in a study of cytomegalovirus exposure and HLA in healthy donors. PCR used 60 Vbeta primers and 13 Jbeta primers. Using immunoSEQ multiplex PCR, the repertoire was profiled, and TCRdb retains in-frame clones only, with some absent. The table has about 200,000 clones, roughly 86% seen once. Sample: PBMCs. These receptors were obtained from a man aged 40-49 years in good health and CMV-seropositive.

The V and J genes are TRBV10-3 and TRBJ2-5; the match to TRBD2 covers 13 bases. The V and J ends lost 4 bases and 4 bases, in that order; junction bases with no gene match: 9. CDR3 length equals 17 residues. CDR1 is ENHRY, CDR2 SYGVKD, per germline. The CDR3 loop reads CAISGGLAGVGGETQYF. CDR3 DNA sequence: TGTGCCATCAGTGGTGGACTAGCGGGAGTAGGAGGAGAGACCCAGTACTTC.

This sequence joins TRBV19 and TRBJ1-2; 7 bases are shared with TRBD1. Losses at the gene ends were 5 bases for V and 1 base for J; bases not matched to a gene: 10. The germline gives CDR1 LNHDA, CDR2 SQIVND (reference sequence). CDR3 length: 16 amino acids. CDR3 sequence reads: CASSPRDRSLNYGYTF. As DNA, the CDR3 is TGTGCCAGTAGTCCACGGGACAGATCCCTTAACTATGGCTACACCTTC.

The rearrangement joins TRBV7-9 to TRBJ2-2; TRBD1 agrees at 7 bases. This CDR3 region has 16 residues. The germline gives CDR1 SEHNR, CDR2 FQNEAQ (reference sequence). V dropped 6 bases and J dropped 0; count of bases not matched to a gene: 7. CDR3 residues: CASSRTGTANTGELFF. The DNA for the CDR3 is TGTGCCAGCAGTAGGACCGGGACAGCGAACACCGGGGAGCTGTTTTTT.

Worth noting for this clone: The same CDR3 is also encoded by other DNA sequences in this sample. This rearrangement joins TRBV18 to TRBJ2-7, with 7 positions matching TRBD1. V lost 3 bases, J lost 1 base, and 3 bases stayed unmatched. The CDR3 is made up of 14 amino acids. In germline, CDR1 is KGHSH, CDR2 LQKENI. CDR3 region: CASSPPGQSYEQYF. In nucleotides, the CDR3 is TGTGCCAGCTCACCCCCGGGACAGTCCTACGAGCAGTACTTC.

This clone was found once. The CDR3 DNA sequence: TGTGCCAGCAGCTTAGGCAGGGTTGGGGCTAGCAATCAGCCCCAGCATTTT. Amino acids: CASSLGRVGASNQPQHF. This chain joins TRBV7-8 and TRBJ1-5; a possible D gene is TRBD1 (5 bases). V dropped 1 base and J dropped 0 bases, with 13 bases sitting between them. There are 17 residues in the CDR3. Per germline, CDR1 SGHVS and CDR2 FQNEAQ.

The chain combines TRBV5-1 with TRBJ2-7; D is uncertain. The CDR3 has 15 residues. The ends were cut back, 0 bases at V and 3 bases at J, with 13 bases in the middle. CDR1 and CDR2 (germline): SGHRS, YFSETQ. This chain's CDR3 is CASSLGPKTGYEQYF. The CDR3 nucleotides read TGCGCCAGCAGCTTGGGGCCAAAAACGGGCTACGAGCAGTACTTC.

This chain joins TRBV7-2 and TRBJ2-7, with D hard to call. The germline V gene encodes CDR1 SGHTA and CDR2 FQGNSA. The CDR3 loop spans 15 amino acids. Trimming pared 1 base from V and 0 bases from J, leaving 10 bases between. This CDR3 is CASSLVAVSSYEQYF. As DNA, the CDR3 is TGTGCCAGCAGCTTAGTCGCGGTGAGCTCCTACGAGCAGTACTTC.

The chain carries TRBV29-1 and TRBJ2-3; perhaps TRBD2 as D (5 bases). The CDR3 loop spans 12 amino acids. Looked up from germline, CDR1 is SQVTM and CDR2 is ANQGSEA. V lost 7 bases and J 1 base, leaving 9 bases between the germline ends. The CDR3 reads CSGRSGTDTQYF. The CDR3 DNA is TGCAGCGGGAGGTCAGGCACAGATACGCAGTATTTT.

The chain is built from TRBV7-2 and TRBJ1-4; D gene uncertain. This CDR3 is 12 amino acids long. Trimming removed 1 base from V and 7 bases from J, with 4 bases in between. Germline assignment: CDR1 SGHTA and CDR2 FQGNSA. In DNA form, the CDR3 reads TGTGCCAGCAGCTTAGATAGTGAAAAACTGTTTTTT. Its translation is CASSLDSEKLFF.

The V call is TRBV5-6, the J call TRBJ2-5, with 7 nucleotides matching TRBD1. V trimming: 5 bases; J trimming: 5 bases; junction bases outside the gene matches: 9. Germline loops: CDR1 SGHDT, CDR2 YYEEEE. This CDR3 is built from 14 residues. The DNA for the CDR3 is TGTGCCAGCAGGGATGGGACAGCTCGCGAGACCCAGTACTTC. Protein: CASRDGTARETQYF. The complete variable domain, with remaining parts taken from reference TRBV5-6 and TRBJ2-5, reads DAGVTQSPTHLIKTRGQQVTLRCSPKSGHDTVSWYQQALGQGPQFIFQYYEEEERQRGNFPDRFSGHQFPNYSSELNVNALLLGDSALYLCASRDGTARETQYFGPGTRLLVL.

The chain uses TRBV9 and TRBJ1-1; D perhaps matches TRBD1 (6 bases). Trimming removed 6 bases at V and 0 bases at J, with 15 bases between. Looked up from germline, CDR1 is SGDLS and CDR2 is YYNGEE. The CDR3 totals 15 residues. In DNA, the CDR3 is TGTGCCAGCAATTCCGGACAGAACATGAACACTGAAGCTTTCTTT. It yields the protein CASNSGQNMNTEAFF.

The rearrangement uses TRBV5-1 and TRBJ2-5; 7 nucleotides align to TRBD1. The length of the CDR3 is 14 residues. The germline V gene has CDR1 SGHRS and CDR2 YFSETQ. Losses at the gene ends were 4 bases for V and 3 bases for J; bases not matched to a gene: 6. CDR3 sequence reads: CASSVDRREETQYF. CDR3 coding DNA: TGCGCCAGCAGCGTGGACAGGAGAGAAGAGACCCAGTACTTC. The full variable domain, rest sourced from reference TRBV5-1 and TRBJ2-5, is KAGVTQTPRYLIKTRGQQVTLSCSPISGHRSVSWYQQTPGQGLQFLFEYFSETQRNKGNFPGRFSGRQFSNSRSEMNVSTLELGDSALYLCASSVDRREETQYFGPGTRLLVL.

The rearrangement links TRBV5-5 to TRBJ1-1; perhaps TRBD1 as D (6 bases). Germline CDR1 reads SGHKS; CDR2 reads YYEKEE (reference sequence). The CDR3 extends over 15 amino acids. V was cut by 1 base and J by 6 bases, with 16 bases left in between. The CDR3 DNA follows: TGTGCCAGCAGCTTGTTGCAGGGGATATTGGCTGAAGCTTTCTTT. The encoded protein is CASSLLQGILAEAFF.

V and J are TRBV25-1 and TRBJ2-3; 15 positions agree with TRBD2. V was clipped by 3 bases and J by 3 bases; unmatched bases: 1. Germline lookup yields CDR1 MGHDK and CDR2 SYGVNS. CDR3 length: 16 amino acids. Here the CDR3 DNA reads TGTGCCAGCAGTGAGGGACTAGCGGGGGGTACAGATACGCAGTATTTT. It encodes CASSEGLAGGTDTQYF. Supplemented by reference TRBV25-1 and TRBJ2-3, the full variable domain reads EADIYQTPRYLVIGTGKKITLECSQTMGHDKMYWYQQDPGMELHLIHYSYGVNSTEKGDLSSESTVSRIRTEHFPLTLESARPSHTSQYLCASSEGLAGGTDTQYFGPGTRLTVL.

V gene TRBV23-1 combines with J gene TRBJ2-7; TRBD1 is a possible D gene (6 bases). TRBV23-1 is identified as an open reading frame with a role that is uncertain. The CDR3 is 15 amino acids. V lost 2 bases and J 0 bases, leaving 11 bases between the germline ends. The CDR3 sequence: CASSQAGTTSYEQYF. The CDR3 nucleotides read TGCGCCAGCAGTCAAGCCGGGACAACCTCCTACGAGCAGTACTTC.

V usage is TRBV5-1 and J usage is TRBJ1-4; 8 nucleotides align to TRBD1. The CDR3 is 15 residues long. V was clipped by 0 bases and J by 7 bases; unmatched bases: 5. The germline CDR1 and CDR2 sequences are SGHRS and YFSETQ. As DNA, the CDR3 is TGCGCCAGCAGCTTGGCGGACAGGGATGGTGAAAAACTGTTTTTT. Translating gives CASSLADRDGEKLFF.

The chain uses TRBV6-5 and TRBJ1-1; D is perhaps TRBD1 (6 bases). There are 12 residues in the CDR3. Germline values: CDR1 MNHEY, CDR2 SVGAGI. Trimming pared 6 bases from V and 5 bases from J, leaving 10 bases between. The CDR3 loop reads CASSSTGTEAFF. Here the CDR3 DNA reads TGTGCCAGCAGCTCGACAGGTACTGAAGCTTTCTTT.

Note on this clone: A junction end diverges from the germline sequence, so it may reflect a read error. The chain recombines TRBV7-9 with TRBJ1-5; D is unclear. The CDR3 is 17 amino acids. CDR1 SEHNR and CDR2 FQNEAQ come from the germline V gene (reference sequence). The CDR3 loop reads CSSSSSGLGRFDQPQHF. CDR3 DNA sequence: TGTTCCAGCAGCTCAAGTGGCCTCGGGAGGTTCGACCAGCCCCAGCATTTT.

The chain couples TRBV10-3 to TRBJ1-2; D is unresolved. Germline V gene lookup returns CDR1 ENHRY and CDR2 SYGVKD. Deletions cut 4 bases from V and 5 bases from J, with 17 bases between. The CDR3 is 15 residues long. Here the CDR3 DNA reads TGTGCCATCAGTGGGGGATCCGGGAGGGATTATGGCTACACCTTC. Protein product: CAISGGSGRDYGYTF.

J is TRBJ1-5 and V is TRBV7-2; 11 positions match TRBD1. The CDR3 consists of 16 residues. Germline V gene sequence: CDR1 SGHTA, CDR2 FQGNSA. With 1 base clipped from V and 5 bases from J, the junction kept 4 bases outside the gene matches. The CDR3: CASSLGGTGGDQPQHF. CDR3 DNA sequence: TGTGCCAGCAGCTTAGGCGGGACAGGGGGTGATCAGCCCCAGCATTTT.

V is TRBV4-3 and J is TRBJ2-2, with 12 bases fitting TRBD2. The CDR3 consists of 21 residues. The J segment lost 2 bases and the V segment lost 2 bases, leaving 15 bases of the junction unmatched. From germline, CDR1 is LGHNA and CDR2 YSLEER. The CDR3 protein is CASSQTRTGPSGRVNTGELFF. The CDR3 region has the DNA TGCGCCAGCAGCCAAACTAGGACGGGACCTAGCGGGAGGGTTAACACCGGGGAGCTGTTTTTT.

The chain recombines TRBV2 with TRBJ2-3; TRBD1 matches 11 bases. The CDR3 is 14 amino acids. Germline V gene sequence: CDR1 SNHLY, CDR2 FYNNEI. Unmatched junction bases numbered 8, after V lost 8 bases and J lost 7 bases. The CDR3 region is CASDQDRGLNTQYF. CDR3 nucleotides: TGTGCCAGCGACCAGGACAGGGGGCTAAATACGCAGTATTTT.